This T cell receptor beta chain emerged from a study of shared clonotypes between healthy human individuals. Turning to the study itself: Per donor, CD8 memory used one plate, CD8 naive used two, CD4 memory used three and CD4 naive used three.

Generated by immunoSEQ multiplex PCR, the TCRdb table keeps only in-frame clones and is missing some. The sample shows over a million clones, 96% of them seen only once. The origin of this receptor is a man between 25 and 39 years old in good health. Sequencing was done on a sample of naive CD4+ T cells sorted from blood. Subset: CD45RA+ positively selected.

CDR3 residues: CASSFLAGRTDTQYF. The CDR3 DNA sequence: TGCGCCAGCAGCTTTCTAGCGGGACGCACAGATACGCAGTATTTT. The J gene is TRBJ2-3, the V gene TRBV5-1; TRBD2 agrees at 9 bases. The length of the CDR3 is 15 residues. CDR1 is SGHRS and CDR2 is YFSETQ in the germline V gene. With V trimmed by 2 bases and J by 1 base, 2 bases remained unmatched.